This T cell receptor (beta chain) was sequenced in a study of blood T cell repertoires in COVID-19. As for the study in general: The study drew acute and convalescent COVID-19 samples from the United States, Italy and Spain. PBMCs, B-cell-depleted T cells, or T cells were the source of the cDNA or gDNA that made up the material.

Germline V gene lookup returns CDR1 LNHNV and CDR2 YYDKDF (reference sequence). The CDR3 has 19 residues. The V end lost 1 base, the J end lost 0 bases, and 16 bases lay between the germline ends. As processed by the authors: Reference gene primer amplification gave estimated nucleated cell counts. Using immunoSEQ multiplex PCR, the repertoire was profiled, and TCRdb retains in-frame clones only, with some absent. That table furnishes V, J and clone size, whereas the DNA furnished D and trimming. The table records under 150,000 clones, around 78% of them present only once. The chain combines TRBV15 with TRBJ2-6; possible D gene TRBD2, 5 bases. The sample comprised peripheral blood. The receptor was isolated from a human donor in a cohort sampled during active COVID-19. CDR3 loop: CATSRAGSLQTSGANVLTF. The CDR3 DNA reads as TGTGCCACCAGCAGAGCGGGGTCTCTACAAACCTCTGGGGCCAACGTCCTGACTTTC. Full variable domain (rest looked up from reference TRBV15 and TRBJ2-6): DAMVIQNPRYQVTQFGKPVTLSCSQTLNHNVMYWYQQKSSQAPKLLFHYYDKDFNNEADTPDNFQSRRPNTSFCFLDIRSPGLGDTAMYLCATSRAGSLQTSGANVLTFGAGSRLTVL.